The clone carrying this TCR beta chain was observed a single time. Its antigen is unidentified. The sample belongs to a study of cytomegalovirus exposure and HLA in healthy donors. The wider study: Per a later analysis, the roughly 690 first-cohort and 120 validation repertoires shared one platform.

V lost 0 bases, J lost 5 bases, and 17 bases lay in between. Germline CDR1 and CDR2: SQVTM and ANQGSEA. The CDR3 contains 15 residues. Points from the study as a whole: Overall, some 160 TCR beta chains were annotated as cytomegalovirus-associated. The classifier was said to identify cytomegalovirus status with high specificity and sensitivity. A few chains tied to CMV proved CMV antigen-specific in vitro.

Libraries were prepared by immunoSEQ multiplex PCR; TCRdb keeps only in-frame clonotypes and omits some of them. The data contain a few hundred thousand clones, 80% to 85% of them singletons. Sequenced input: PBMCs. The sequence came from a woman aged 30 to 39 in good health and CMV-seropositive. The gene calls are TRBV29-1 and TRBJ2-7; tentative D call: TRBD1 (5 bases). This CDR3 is CSVEDLMGRENEQYF. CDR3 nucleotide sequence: TGCAGCGTTGAAGATCTTATGGGCAGGGAAAACGAGCAGTACTTC.